Below, 25 T cell receptor beta chains from the same sample are listed, as sequenced in a study of metastatic and nonmetastatic thyroid tumors. No patient received treatment before thyroid surgery. TCRdb re-processed the PCR reads through MiXCR. The data hold 6,100 or so clones, with approximately 32% observed a single time. The sample was tumor tissue. The receptors were sampled from a female donor with papillary thyroid cancer or a benign thyroid nodule (not recorded which). Some clones in this sample may be carry-over from other donors' samples.

In its sample, this clone was seen once. V usage is TRBV30 and J usage is TRBJ1-1; maybe TRBD1 (5 bases). V gave up 5 bases and J gave up 4 bases, with 14 bases separating them. Germline CDR1 reads GTSNPN; CDR2 reads SVGIG (reference sequence). This CDR3 has 13 amino acids. This CDR3 is CAWGDRSGTEAFF. Here the CDR3 DNA reads TGTGCCTGGGGAGACAGATCTGGCACTGAAGCTTTCTTT.

The V and J genes are TRBV11-2 and TRBJ2-1; 8 nucleotides align to TRBD1. Germline trimming cut 8 bases from V and 7 bases from J; bases unmatched to any gene: 13. Germline loops: CDR1 SGHAT, CDR2 FQNNGV. This CDR3 spans 15 amino acids. The DNA for the CDR3 is TGTGCCAGCGGGACGGGGGCAGGACAGGGAAATGAGCAGTTCTTC. Its translation: CASGTGAGQGNEQFF.

V is TRBV20-1 and J is TRBJ2-1, with TRBD1 identical over 7 bases. From germline, CDR1 is DFQATT and CDR2 SNEGSKA (reference sequence). V was clipped by 2 bases and J by 6 bases; unmatched bases: 13. CDR3 length: 16 residues. CDR3 sequence (DNA): TGCAGTGCTAGACAGTACAGGGGAAGGTGGGGCAATGAGCAGTTCTTC. The encoded protein is CSARQYRGRWGNEQFF.

The CDR3 DNA reads as TGCAGTGCTAGAGATCCGCTAGCGGGAGCCTACGAGCAGTACTTC. This translates into CSARDPLAGAYEQYF. V and J are TRBV20-1 and TRBJ2-7; 10 bases match TRBD2. Germline V lookup: CDR1 DFQATT, CDR2 SNEGSKA (reference sequence). This CDR3 is built from 15 residues. J gave up 2 bases and V 0 bases, and 4 bases lay outside the gene matches.

Notes on this clone: Different DNA sequences within this sample yield the same CDR3. This sequence joins TRBV6-1 and TRBJ1-2; no clear D. The CDR3 runs 14 residues. V gave up 9 bases and J gave up 11 bases, with 25 bases separating them. Germline CDR1 and CDR2: MNHNS and SASEGT. The CDR3 region has the DNA TGTGCCAGTACCCCCCCCGGAGGGATCCGTGGGTACACCTTC. Amino acid sequence: CASTPPGGIRGYTF.

In its sample, this clone was seen many times. This rearrangement joins TRBV16 to TRBJ1-2; 8 bases agree with TRBD1. Trimming cost V 0 bases and J 6 bases; bases outside gene matches: 3. Germline V lookup: CDR1 KGHSY, CDR2 FQNENV. CDR3 length: 14 residues. Here the CDR3 DNA reads TGTGCCAGCAGCCAATCGTGGACAGGGAATGGCTACACCTTC. It specifies CASSQSWTGNGYTF.

The chain carries TRBV7-2 and TRBJ2-3; D ambiguous. V was trimmed by 2 bases and J by 1 base, leaving 13 bases between them. Germline-derived CDR1 and CDR2 are SGHTA and FQGNSA. There are 16 residues in the CDR3. The CDR3 DNA reads TGTGCCAGCAGCTTATCGGCGGACGCACGCACAGATACGCAGTATTTT. This encodes CASSLSADARTDTQYF. The full variable domain, with the rest looked up from reference TRBV7-2 and TRBJ2-3, is GAGVSQSPSNKVTEKGKDVELRCDPISGHTALYWYRQSLGQGLEFLIYFQGNSAPDKSGLPSDRFSAERTGGSVSTLTIQRTQQEDSAVYLCASSLSADARTDTQYFGPGTRLTVL.

This clone was counted at least ten times. The chain joins TRBV28 to TRBJ1-5; possible D gene TRBD1, 5 bases. V lost 2 bases and J 5 bases, leaving 10 bases between the germline ends. Germline V gene lookup returns CDR1 MDHEN and CDR2 SYDVKM. The CDR3 sequence is 14 residues long. CDR3 DNA sequence: TGTGCCAGCAGTTTAAGGGGCGGGTATCAGCCCCAGCATTTT. It codes for CASSLRGGYQPQHF.

This clone was seen repeatedly, ten times or more. Mismatch with germline at one junction end may stem from a read error. This chain uses TRBV29-1 with TRBJ2-1; D gene unclear. Germline values: CDR1 SQVTM, CDR2 ANQGSEA. The CDR3 length is 13 residues. CDR3 in amino acids: CSVASQTYNEQLF. CDR3 coding DNA: TGCAGCGTTGCTAGTCAGACCTACAATGAGCAGCTCTTC.

By share of the sample, this clone is medium-sized. The chain employs TRBV6-1 and TRBJ1-2; D remains ambiguous. CDR3 length: 13 residues. The germline V gene encodes CDR1 MNHNS and CDR2 SASEGT. Trimming took off 5 bases at V and 2 bases at J, with 9 bases between the two ends. The CDR3 DNA sequence: TGTGCCAGCAGTAGAGACCGGAACTATGGCTACACCTTC. This codes for CASSRDRNYGYTF.

As concerns this clone: The junction and the germline gene differ at one end; a read error may be behind it. The chain employs TRBV20-1 and TRBJ1-2, with D possibly matching TRBD1 (6 bases). The V gene's germline CDR1 is DFQATT and CDR2 SNEGSKA (reference sequence). The CDR3 sequence is 13 residues long. In DNA form, the CDR3 reads TGCAGTGCTACGGGGGGGGCTAACTATGGCCACACCTTC. The encoded protein is CSATGGANYGHTF.

The rearrangement joins TRBV18 to TRBJ2-7; possibly TRBD2 for D (5 bases). The CDR3 sequence is 13 residues long. Germline values: CDR1 KGHSH, CDR2 LQKENI. V was trimmed by 3 bases and J by 0 bases, leaving 6 bases between them. CDR3 nucleotides: TGTGCCAGCTCACCTCGGGACTCCTACGAGCAGTACTTC. This codes for CASSPRDSYEQYF.

This chain links TRBV6-1 with TRBJ2-7; D perhaps matches TRBD2 (6 bases). The CDR3 consists of 17 residues. Looked up from germline, CDR1 is MNHNS and CDR2 is SASEGT. Trimming left V 1 base short and J 6 bases short, with 22 bases between. The CDR3 DNA reads TGTGCCAGCAGTGAAGTAGCCGGGGGTGGAGGAGCCGGCGAGCAGTACTTC. This codes for CASSEVAGGGGAGEQYF.

This clone was seen repeatedly, ten times or more. At the DNA level, this CDR3 is encoded by other sequences in the same sample as well. The chain joins TRBV3-1 to TRBJ2-5; D remains unclear. Germline V CDR1 and CDR2: LGHDT, YNNKEL (reference sequence). V gave up 3 bases and J gave up 4 bases, with 6 bases separating them. The CDR3 is 12 residues long. The CDR3 nucleotides are TGTGCCAGCAGCCAGGGTTTAGAGACCCAGTACTTC. This translates into CASSQGLETQYF.

Many counts were recorded for this clone. The chain links TRBV11-2 to TRBJ1-3; a weak D match, TRBD1 (5 bases). The V end lost 0 bases, the J end lost 4 bases, and 10 bases lay between the germline ends. The CDR3 has 15 amino acids. CDR1 and CDR2 (germline): SGHAT, FQNNGV. The CDR3 region is CASSLDQRGGNTIYF. As DNA, the CDR3 is TGTGCCAGCAGCTTAGATCAGAGGGGAGGAAACACCATATATTTT.

The table lists this clone with many counts. The chain combines TRBV3-1 with TRBJ2-5; 11 positions match TRBD2. Germline CDR1 and CDR2: LGHDT and YNNKEL (reference sequence). The length of the CDR3 is 14 residues. After removal of 1 base from V and 13 bases from J, the junction contained 8 bases not matched to a gene. CDR3: CASSQGLAGNGGYF. The CDR3 DNA sequence: TGTGCCAGCAGCCAAGGACTAGCGGGGAACGGCGGGTACTTC.

Sample share makes this clone medium-sized. The rearrangement links TRBV2 to TRBJ2-5; the match to TRBD2 covers 9 bases. From germline, CDR1 is SNHLY and CDR2 FYNNEI. This CDR3 has 15 residues. V shed 3 bases and J 5 bases; nucleotides not matched to a gene: 7. The CDR3 loop is CASSDRGRARETQYF. DNA of the CDR3: TGTGCCAGCAGTGATCGCGGGAGGGCCCGGGAGACCCAGTACTTC.

This clone ranks as medium-sized. In DNA form, the CDR3 reads TGCGCCAGCAGCGCGGACTGGACAGGGGGCGATGGCGGGGAGCTGTTTTTT. Translating it yields CASSADWTGGDGGELFF. The chain uses TRBV4-1 and TRBJ2-2; 11 positions agree with TRBD1. From germline, CDR1 is MGHRA and CDR2 YSYEKL. CDR3 length equals 17 residues. V was clipped by 5 bases and J by 7 bases; unmatched bases: 12.

Many counts were recorded for this clone. V and J are TRBV11-2 and TRBJ2-1; D is ambiguous. The germline V gene has CDR1 SGHAT and CDR2 FQNNGV. Trimming left V 3 bases short and J 5 bases short, with 8 bases between. The CDR3 loop spans 13 amino acids. CDR3 bases: TGTGCCAGCAGCTTTTCCAGAAACAATGAGCAGTTCTTC. It translates to CASSFSRNNEQFF.

This clone was seen ten or more times. A much larger clone lies one base from this, so it may be a read error. Other DNA sequences within the sample encode an identical CDR3. CDR3 amino acids: CSAIKTGASYEQYF. The DNA of the CDR3 is TGCAGCGCAATCAAGACAGGGGCATCCTACGAGCAGTACTTC. The chain combines TRBV20-1 with TRBJ2-7; 8 nucleotides align to TRBD1. The germline V gene encodes CDR1 DFQATT and CDR2 SNEGSKA (reference sequence). The CDR3 contains 14 residues.

Judged by abundance, this clone is medium-sized. V is TRBV6-1 and J is TRBJ2-1; D is ambiguous. With 6 bases removed from V and 6 bases from J, the gap between germline ends came to 9 bases. Germline CDR1 is MNHNS and CDR2 is SASEGT. The CDR3 is 12 residues long. The CDR3 DNA reads as TGTGCCAGCAGCCCCGCGCGCAATGAGCAGTTCTTC. This sequence encodes CASSPARNEQFF.

The V and J genes are TRBV6-2 or TRBV6-3 and TRBJ1-3; D call uncertain. V dropped 0 bases and J dropped 3 bases, with 6 bases sitting between them. Germline assignment: CDR1 MNHEY and CDR2 SVGEGT. The CDR3 length is 14 residues. CDR3 DNA: TGTGCCAGCAGTTACTCGAGGAGTGGAAACACCATATATTTT. It translates to CASSYSRSGNTIYF.

The rearrangement joins TRBV12-3 or TRBV12-4 to TRBJ1-5; 8 nucleotides line up with TRBD1. This CDR3 has 15 amino acids. The V segment lost 3 bases and the J segment 4 bases; nucleotides outside the gene matches: 5. CDR3 in amino acids: CASSLGTGGNQPQHF. For the CDR3, the DNA is TGTGCCAGCAGTTTGGGGACAGGTGGGAATCAGCCCCAGCATTTT.

This clone is medium-sized (0.01 to 0.1%). The CDR3 nucleotides read TGTGCCAGCAGCTTGGAGGGGGAAGGCTATGGCTACACCTTC. It specifies CASSLEGEGYGYTF. The rearrangement links TRBV5-5 to TRBJ1-2; a weak D match, TRBD1 (6 bases). This CDR3 comprises 14 residues. V was pared by 0 bases and J by 4 bases, with 10 bases between. Germline V gene sequence: CDR1 SGHKS, CDR2 YYEKEE (reference sequence).

This rearrangement joins TRBV9 to TRBJ2-1; 7 bases fit TRBD2. With 2 bases clipped from V and 13 bases from J, the junction kept 15 bases outside the gene matches. The CDR3 is made up of 15 amino acids. Germline CDR1 reads SGDLS; CDR2 reads YYNGEE. The CDR3 bases are TGTGCCAGCAGCGTTGGACTAGGGTCCTACAATGTCCAGTTCTTC. As protein: CASSVGLGSYNVQFF.